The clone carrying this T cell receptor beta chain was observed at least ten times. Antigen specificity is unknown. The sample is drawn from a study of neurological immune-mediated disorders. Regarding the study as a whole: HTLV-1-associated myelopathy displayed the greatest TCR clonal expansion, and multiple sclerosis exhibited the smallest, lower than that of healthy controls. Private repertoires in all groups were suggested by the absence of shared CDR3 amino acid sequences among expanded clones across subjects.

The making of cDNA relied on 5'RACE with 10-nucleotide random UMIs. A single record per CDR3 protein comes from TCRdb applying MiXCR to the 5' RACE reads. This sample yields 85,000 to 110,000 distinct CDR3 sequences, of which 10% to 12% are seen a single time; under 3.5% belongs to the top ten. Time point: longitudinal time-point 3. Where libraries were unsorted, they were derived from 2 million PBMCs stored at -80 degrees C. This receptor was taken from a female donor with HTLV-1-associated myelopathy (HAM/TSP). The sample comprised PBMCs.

The CDR3: CASILFGPGQGLNRKTQYF. In DNA, the CDR3 is TGTGCCAGCATCCTATTTGGTCCGGGACAGGGCCTGAACCGGAAGACCCAGTACTTC. V is TRBV5-6 and J is TRBJ2-5; 9 bases map to TRBD1. The CDR3 consists of 19 residues. Germline CDR1 and CDR2: SGHDT and YYEEEE. Germline trimming cut 6 bases from V and 6 bases from J; bases unmatched to any gene: 24.